One T cell receptor (beta chain) is described in this entry. The clone's antigen remains unknown. No qualities accompany the bases; no much larger clone lies one base away. The entry originates in a study of response to subunit inactivated influenza vaccine (dated by TCRdb to 2016 to 2018). In terms of the full investigation: The study used deep quantitative T cell receptor repertoire profiling to track responses to a trivalent subunit inactivated influenza vaccine.

The protocol used for the library was RT-PCR. Instrument used: Illumina HiSeq 2500. The raw public reads went through TCRdb reprocessing: fastp at Q25, MiXCR clone calling, in-frame beta chains kept. Under each unique CDR3 protein, matching rows form one entry showing the most common genes and DNA. The sample profile shows about 540,000 distinct CDR3 sequences; 20% to 25% of them were found once. The ten largest clones take up approximately 3% of the sample. Study-wide conclusions, independent of this receptor: The authors suggested that each seasonal influenza vaccination may recruit only a limited number of new T cells.

This sample also belongs to another study, concerning T cells expressing NK-cell markers. The second study reports: TCR beta cDNA libraries were prepared using 5'RACE template switching, which introduced a universal primer site and unique molecular identifiers. Several donors provided sorted CD3+CD56+NKG2C+, CD3+CD56+NKG2C- and CD3+CD56-NKG2C+ T-cell subsets, whose TCR beta-chain repertoires were profiled. Seven of the eight sequenced donors were HCMV-seropositive and one was HCMV-seronegative. To restrict sorting to alphabetaTCR-expressing T cells, an anti-gammadeltaTCR antibody was added in several experiments. In more than 5 donors, the dominant CD3+CD56+NKG2C+ clonotypes were found to rank among the top 10 CD8+ clonotypes and to make up about 1.0-7.0% of CD8+ T cells. Those dominant clonotypes were again the most abundant among CD3+CD56-NKG2C+ cells in a handful of donors, at about 25-65%. It remained unclear whether the expanded NKG2C-expressing T cell clones were specific for HCMV antigens. The eight sequenced donors were randomly selected healthy volunteers, three men and five women. To determine HCMV serostatus, a commercial ELISA kit was used to detect HCMV-specific IgG in serum. Peripheral blood mononuclear cells were isolated from blood by Ficoll density gradient centrifugation. CD4+ and CD8+ T cells were isolated from PBMC by magnetic immunoseparation with Miltenyi isolation kits. Priming for cDNA synthesis came from the TCR beta constant segment, and two successive PCR amplification steps followed. Sequencing of the libraries produced 2 x 150 bp reads on Illumina HiSeq 2000/2500, MiSeq or NextSeq. MIGEC was used to demultiplex reads and group the reads by UMI, and MiTCR was used to assemble and quantify clonotypes. To remove erroneous sequences, TCR cDNA sequences were retained only when supported by two or more reads. The tcR package was used for downstream repertoire analysis, with clonotypes matched between fractions based on CDR3 nucleotide sequence plus V segment. VDJmatch was used to annotate antigen specificity against VDJdb, with one amino acid substitution allowed in CDR3.

This receptor was obtained from a man in his fifties who received an inactivated influenza vaccine. Donor details come from another sample of the same person, matched by shared clones. The source material was CD4+ T cells sorted from PBMCs, sampled about 12 days after vaccination.

CDR3 protein: CASSPERGAYNEQFF. The DNA sequence follows: TGTGCCAGCTCACCAGAGCGGGGGGCCTACAATGAGCAGTTCTTC. The chain is encoded by TRBV18 joined to TRBJ2-1, and 9 bases in between align with TRBD2. V and J are trimmed by 2 bases and 2 bases, and the gene matches miss 1 base of the junction. CDR1 KGHSH and CDR2 LQKENI were looked up in the germline V gene. Including the terminal cysteine and phenylalanine, the CDR3 comprises 15 residues. Of all the DNA, just the CDR3 is kept, 45 bases in frame from base 1. With all but the CDR3 taken from the reference TRBV18 and TRBJ2-1 genes, the full variable domain is: NAGVMQNPRHLVRRRGQEARLRCSPMKGHSHVYWYRQLPEEGLKFMVYLQKENIIDESGMPKERFSAEFPKEGPSILRIQQVVRGDSAAYFCASSPERGAYNEQFFGPGTRLTVL.